These 15 T cell receptor beta chains originate from one sample sequenced in a study of blood T cells in healthy people across ages. Primed by a sample-barcoded 5' primer and a J-beta primer mix, a second PCR proceeded for 7 to 11 cycles. TCRdb re-derived calls from the 5' RACE reads in MiXCR, one entry per CDR3 protein. The sample records just over 1 million distinct CDR3 sequences, 35% to 50% being singletons. Sequenced material: blood. The receptor source for this set is a woman aged 60 to 75 in good health.

The chain has TRBV4-1 and TRBJ1-3; D gene uncertain. The length of the CDR3 is 13 residues. Per the germline V gene, CDR1 is MGHRA and CDR2 is YSYEKL. With 6 bases removed from V and 4 bases from J, the gap between germline ends came to 10 bases. CDR3 amino acids: CASSQRSGNTIYF. The CDR3, as DNA: TGCGCCAGCAGTCAACGTTCCGGAAACACCATATATTTT.

A few counts support this clonotype. The chain has TRBV28 and TRBJ2-5, with D possibly TRBD2 on 5 matching bases. The CDR3 runs to 10 residues. V lost 10 bases and J 7 bases, leaving 10 bases between the germline ends. CDR1 and CDR2 from the germline V gene are MDHEN and SYDVKM. CDR3 amino acids: CATVEGTQYF. The CDR3 DNA is TGTGCCACCGTAGAGGGGACCCAGTACTTC.

The chain uses TRBV7-9 and TRBJ2-5; no clear D gene. Trimming cost V 7 bases and J 11 bases, with 17 bases left between them. The CDR3 extends over 12 amino acids. Germline loops: CDR1 SEHNR, CDR2 FQNEAQ (reference sequence). CDR3 sequence reads: CASNLPVGVQYF. The CDR3, as DNA: TGTGCCAGCAACCTACCGGTCGGTGTGCAGTACTTC.

The chain employs TRBV20-1 and TRBJ2-1; no clear D gene. This CDR3 spans 13 amino acids. The germline V gene has CDR1 DFQATT and CDR2 SNEGSKA (reference sequence). In DNA form, the CDR3 reads TGCAGCCCGTACGTGCGAAACTACAATGAGCAGTTCTTC. Amino acids: CSPYVRNYNEQFF.

This clonotype was detected only a few times. V usage is TRBV3-1 and J usage is TRBJ2-3; D remains unclear. Per the germline V gene, CDR1 is LGHDT and CDR2 is YNNKEL (reference sequence). The CDR3 runs 13 residues. V gave up 0 bases and J gave up 8 bases, with 9 bases separating them. As DNA, the CDR3 is TGTGCCAGCAGCCAAGATACCCACGGTACGCAGTATTTT. It yields the protein CASSQDTHGTQYF.

This rearrangement joins TRBV27 to TRBJ1-2; 9 bases agree with TRBD1. The ends lost 0 bases at V and 8 bases at J; junction bases unmatched: 4. CDR1 and CDR2 from the germline V gene are MNHEY and SMNVEV (reference sequence). CDR3 size: 14 residues. CDR3 loop: CASSLSGQGSGYTF. For the CDR3, the DNA is TGTGCCAGCAGTTTATCCGGACAGGGGAGCGGCTACACCTTC.

This rearrangement joins TRBV16 to TRBJ2-5; the match to TRBD1 covers 12 bases. The J call may not be correct, given that the DNA end is closer to TRBJ2-7. This CDR3 is built from 16 residues. Germline V gives CDR1 KGHSY, CDR2 FQNENV. The CDR3 loop reads CASSHQLGQGAYEQYF. The CDR3, as DNA: TGTGCCAGCAGCCACCAACTGGGACAGGGGGCTTACGAGCAGTACTTC.

The chain joins TRBV5-4 to TRBJ2-7; 7 positions agree with TRBD2. Germline CDR1 is SGHNT and CDR2 is YYREEE (reference sequence). Trimming removed 2 bases from V and 4 bases from J; junction bases left unmatched: 12. The CDR3 has 16 residues. The CDR3 nucleotides read TGTGCCAGCAGCTTCGTTCCATTGACTAGCACTTACGAGCAGTACTTC. Its protein product is CASSFVPLTSTYEQYF.

The chain is built from TRBV25-1 and TRBJ1-2, with 9 bases matching TRBD1. V was clipped by 5 bases and J by 0 bases; unmatched bases: 4. CDR1 and CDR2 from the germline V gene are MGHDK and SYGVNS. The CDR3 spans 15 residues. CDR3 loop: CASSKDRGTNYGYTF. As DNA, the CDR3 is TGTGCCAGCAGTAAGGACAGGGGAACTAACTATGGCTACACCTTC.

Only a few counts were recorded for this clonotype. This chain uses TRBV20-1 with TRBJ2-1; D remains ambiguous. Per germline, CDR1 DFQATT and CDR2 SNEGSKA (reference sequence). This CDR3 has 13 amino acids. V dropped 6 bases and J dropped 3 bases, with 12 bases sitting between them. The chain's CDR3 is CSAEAGFYNEQFF. CDR3 nucleotides: TGCAGTGCCGAGGCCGGGTTCTACAATGAGCAGTTCTTC.

The V call is TRBV25-1, the J call TRBJ1-2; possibly TRBD1 for D (5 bases). CDR1 is MGHDK, CDR2 SYGVNS, per germline. Between the trimmed V and J ends, which lost 1 base and 8 bases, there was a span of 14 bases. There are 14 residues in the CDR3. The CDR3 DNA follows: TGTGCCAGCAGTGAATTTGGCAGGGCGAGCGGCTACACCTTC. Protein sequence: CASSEFGRASGYTF.

V and J are TRBV9 and TRBJ2-3; 7 positions match TRBD1. This CDR3 has 16 residues. Germline loops: CDR1 SGDLS, CDR2 YYNGEE. The V segment lost 1 base and the J segment 4 bases; nucleotides outside the gene matches: 9. The CDR3 is CASSVRQGLGSDTQYF. The CDR3 nucleotides read TGTGCCAGCAGCGTACGACAGGGTTTGGGGTCAGATACGCAGTATTTT.

This clonotype occurred once. J is TRBJ1-5 and V is TRBV20-1, with D tentatively TRBD1 (5 bases). CDR1 is DFQATT, CDR2 SNEGSKA, per germline (reference sequence). The CDR3 spans 14 residues. The V and J ends lost 2 bases and 2 bases respectively, with 10 bases between them. The CDR3 DNA reads TGCAGTGCTAGACTCCAGGGAGGCAATCAGCCCCAGCATTTT. Protein sequence: CSARLQGGNQPQHF.

The chain links TRBV20-1 to TRBJ1-1; no reliable D call. Trimming shortened V by 6 bases and J by 1 base, and 9 bases separated the two germline ends. CDR1 and CDR2 (germline): DFQATT, SNEGSKA (reference sequence). The CDR3 is 12 amino acids. The CDR3 reads CSAHGQNTEAFF. In nucleotides, the CDR3 is TGCAGTGCCCACGGGCAGAACACTGAAGCTTTCTTT.

The chain links TRBV12-3 or TRBV12-4 to TRBJ1-2; perhaps TRBD1 as D (6 bases). The CDR3 is 14 residues long. The V gene lost 3 bases and the J gene lost 4 bases, with 12 bases spanning the gap. CDR3 sequence reads: CASSLRGAIYGYTF. CDR3 bases: TGTGCCAGCAGTTTGCGGGGGGCGATCTATGGCTACACCTTC.